A selection of T cell receptor beta chains follows, all from one sample in a study of OX40 agonist ivuxolimab in advanced cancers. Libraries were prepared by immunoSEQ multiplex PCR; TCRdb keeps only in-frame clonotypes and omits some of them. Among 60,000 to 80,000 clones, 70% to 90% were seen once, and the ten largest hold 5.9%. Sequencing used CD4+ or CD8+ T cells sorted from blood, obtained in a trial of the OX40 agonist ivuxolimab. These receptors originate from an adult with an advanced solid tumor such as melanoma, head and neck, liver or kidney cancer. CDR3s include the opening cysteine and the closing phenylalanine or tryptophan. A D gene is named only where the DNA matches it firmly. Rows may omit the clone size; those that give it use once, few, many or a size class.

j_call d_call clone_size v_call cdr3_nt cdr3_aa
TRBJ1-6 - - TRBV19 TGTGCCAGTAGTATTGGAGGGTTAAGTTCACCCCTCCACTTT CASSIGGLSSPLHF
TRBJ2-5 - - TRBV6-5 TGTGCCAGCAGGGTCGGGGAAGAGACCCAGTACTTC CASRVGEETQYF
TRBJ1-6 - once TRBV7-9 TGTGCCAGCAGCCTATCGGGGTCTACGAATTCACCCCTCCACTTT CASSLSGSTNSPLHF
TRBJ2-3 - - TRBV13 TGTGCCAGCAGCTTAGAGGCAGATACGCAGTATTTT CASSLEADTQYF
TRBJ2-2 - - TRBV25-1 TGTGCCAGCAGTCAAGCGACAGGGAACACCGGGGAGCTGTTTTTT CASSQATGNTGELFF
TRBJ2-7 TRBD2 few TRBV28 TGTGCCAGCACCGGAGGGACTAGCATATCCTACGAGCAGTACTTC CASTGGTSISYEQYF
TRBJ2-2 TRBD2 - TRBV5-1 TGCGCCAGCAGGGTCGGTCTAGCGGAGAACACCGGGGAGCTGTTTTTT CASRVGLAENTGELFF
TRBJ2-2 - - TRBV11-3 TGTGCCAGCAGCCGACTCACCGGGGAGCTGTTTTTT CASSRLTGELFF
TRBJ1-5 - - TRBV28 TGTGCCAGAGGGACGGACCTCAATCAGCCCCAGCATTTT CARGTDLNQPQHF
TRBJ2-1 - - TRBV4-2 TGTGCCAGCAGCCCCCTTTCAGGGGGGCAAAGCTCCTACAATGAGCAGTTCTTC CASSPLSGGQSSYNEQFF
TRBJ2-2 - - TRBV7-8 TGTGCCAGCAGCTTATCTATGGCTTTCGAACGGGAAATAGCCGGGGAGCTGTTTTTT CASSLSMAFEREIAGELFF
TRBJ2-7 TRBD1 - TRBV18 TGTGCCAGCTCACGCAGGACCTCGACAGGGATCGAGCAGTACTTC CASSRRTSTGIEQYF
TRBJ2-4 - - TRBV4-1 TGCGCCAGCAGCCAAGGTACACTGGCCAAAAACATTCAGTACTTC CASSQGTLAKNIQYF